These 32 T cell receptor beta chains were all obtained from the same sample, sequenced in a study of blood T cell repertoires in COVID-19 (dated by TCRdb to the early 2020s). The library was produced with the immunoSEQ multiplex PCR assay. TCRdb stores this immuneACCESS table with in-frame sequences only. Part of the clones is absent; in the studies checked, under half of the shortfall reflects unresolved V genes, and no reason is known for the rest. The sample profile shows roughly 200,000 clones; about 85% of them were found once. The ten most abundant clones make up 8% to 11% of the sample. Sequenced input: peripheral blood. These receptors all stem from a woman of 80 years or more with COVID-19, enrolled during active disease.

CDR3 protein: CASGTSGGADTQYF. For the CDR3, the DNA is TGTGCCAGTGGGACTAGCGGGGGGGCCGATACGCAGTATTTT. The J gene is TRBJ2-3, the V gene TRBV2, with 16 bases fitting TRBD2. Unmatched junction bases numbered 3, after V lost 9 bases and J lost 6 bases. The CDR3 is 14 residues long. From germline, CDR1 is SNHLY and CDR2 FYNNEI.

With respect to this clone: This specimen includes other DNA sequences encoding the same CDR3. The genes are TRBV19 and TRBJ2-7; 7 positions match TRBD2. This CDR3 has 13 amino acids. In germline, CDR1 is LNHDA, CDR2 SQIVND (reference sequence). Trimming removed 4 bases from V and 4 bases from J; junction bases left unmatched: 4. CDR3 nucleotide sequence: TGTGCCAGTAGTAGGGCAGCGGGATACGAGCAGTACTTC. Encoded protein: CASSRAAGYEQYF. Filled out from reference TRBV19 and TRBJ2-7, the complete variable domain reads DGGITQSPKYLFRKEGQNVTLSCEQNLNHDAMYWYRQDPGQGLRLIYYSQIVNDFQKGDIAEGYSVSREKKESFPLTVTSAQKNPTAFYLCASSRAAGYEQYFGPGTRLTVT.

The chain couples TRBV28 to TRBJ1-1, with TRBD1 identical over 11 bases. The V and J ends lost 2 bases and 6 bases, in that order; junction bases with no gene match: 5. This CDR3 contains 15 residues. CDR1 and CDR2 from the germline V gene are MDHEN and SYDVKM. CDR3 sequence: CASSLGDRGSAEAFF. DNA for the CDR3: TGTGCCAGCAGTTTAGGGGACAGGGGGTCCGCTGAAGCTTTCTTT.

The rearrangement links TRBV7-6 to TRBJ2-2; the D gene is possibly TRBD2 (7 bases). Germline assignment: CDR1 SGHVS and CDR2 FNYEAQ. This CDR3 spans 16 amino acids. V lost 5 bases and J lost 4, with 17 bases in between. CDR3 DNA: TGTGCCAGCAGCCTCCCATCGGGGGGCCTCACCGGGGAGCTGTTTTTT. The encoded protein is CASSLPSGGLTGELFF.

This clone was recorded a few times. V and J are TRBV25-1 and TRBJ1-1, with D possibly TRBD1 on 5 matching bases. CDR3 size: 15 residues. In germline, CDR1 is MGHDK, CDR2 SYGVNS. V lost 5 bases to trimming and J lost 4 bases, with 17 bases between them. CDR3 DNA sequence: TGTGCCAGCAGTCGCGGCAGGGCTGGAAGCACTGAAGCTTTCTTT. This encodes CASSRGRAGSTEAFF.

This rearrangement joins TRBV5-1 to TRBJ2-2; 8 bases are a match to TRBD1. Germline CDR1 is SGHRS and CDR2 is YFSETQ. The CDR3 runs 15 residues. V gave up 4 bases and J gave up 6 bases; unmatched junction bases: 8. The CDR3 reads CASSPGQGRSGELFF. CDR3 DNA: TGCGCCAGCAGCCCAGGACAGGGACGGTCCGGGGAGCTGTTTTTT.

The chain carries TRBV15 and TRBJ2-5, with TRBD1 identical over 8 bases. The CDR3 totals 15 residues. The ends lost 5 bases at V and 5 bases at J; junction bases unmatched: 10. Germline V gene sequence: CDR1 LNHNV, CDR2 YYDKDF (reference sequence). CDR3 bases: TGTGCCACCAGCCGCCAGGGGGCCGGCGAGGAGACCCAGTACTTC. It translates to CATSRQGAGEETQYF.

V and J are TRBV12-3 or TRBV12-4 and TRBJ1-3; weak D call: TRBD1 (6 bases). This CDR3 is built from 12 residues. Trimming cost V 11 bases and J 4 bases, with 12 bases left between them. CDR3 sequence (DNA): TGTGCCTGCTCGGGGGGCGGAAACACCATATATTTT. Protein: CACSGGGNTIYF.

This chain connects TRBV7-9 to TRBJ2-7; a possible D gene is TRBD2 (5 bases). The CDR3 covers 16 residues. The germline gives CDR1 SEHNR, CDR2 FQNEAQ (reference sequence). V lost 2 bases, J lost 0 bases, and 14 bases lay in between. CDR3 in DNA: TGTGCCAGCAGCTTAAAGTCGGACGGACTCTCCTACGAGCAGTACTTC. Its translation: CASSLKSDGLSYEQYF.

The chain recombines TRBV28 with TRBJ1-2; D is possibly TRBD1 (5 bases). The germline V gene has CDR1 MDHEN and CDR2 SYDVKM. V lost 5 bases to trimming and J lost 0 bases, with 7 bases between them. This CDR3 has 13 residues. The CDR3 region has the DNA TGTGCCAGCAGTGGGGGGGCTAACTATGGCTACACCTTC. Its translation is CASSGGANYGYTF.

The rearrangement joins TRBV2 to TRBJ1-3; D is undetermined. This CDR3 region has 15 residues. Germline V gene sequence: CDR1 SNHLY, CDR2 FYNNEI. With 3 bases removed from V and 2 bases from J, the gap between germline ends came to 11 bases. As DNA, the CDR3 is TGTGCCAGCAGTGAGTCAAGCGTACCTGGAAACACCATATATTTT. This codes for CASSESSVPGNTIYF.

The CDR3 nucleotides read TGCGCCAGCAGCCCAAGGGACAGCTCCTCCTACGAGCAGTACTTC. This encodes CASSPRDSSSYEQYF. V gene TRBV4-1 combines with J gene TRBJ2-7; TRBD1 aligns across 7 bases. This CDR3 is built from 15 residues. V gave up 4 bases and J gave up 0 bases; unmatched junction bases: 6. CDR1 MGHRA and CDR2 YSYEKL come from the germline V gene.

In DNA, the CDR3 is TGTGCCAGCAGCTTGAGCTCTGAAGCTTTCTTT. It encodes CASSLSSEAFF. V is TRBV5-8 and J is TRBJ1-1; D is unresolved. Trimming pared 1 base from V and 6 bases from J, leaving 4 bases between. The germline CDR1 and CDR2 sequences are SGHTS and YDEGEE. This CDR3 region has 11 residues.

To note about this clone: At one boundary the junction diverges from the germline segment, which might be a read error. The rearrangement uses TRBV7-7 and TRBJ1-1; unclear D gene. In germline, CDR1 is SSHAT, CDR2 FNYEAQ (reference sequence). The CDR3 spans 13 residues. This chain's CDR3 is CASSADYNAEAFF. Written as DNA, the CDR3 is TGTGCTAGCAGCGCAGATTATAACGCTGAAGCTTTCTTT.

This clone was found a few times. CDR3 region: CAISERFEQFF. The CDR3 region has the DNA TGTGCCATCAGTGAGCGGTTTGAGCAGTTCTTC. V gene TRBV10-3 combines with J gene TRBJ2-1; D remains ambiguous. The CDR3 is made up of 11 amino acids. The ends were cut back, 2 bases at V and 9 bases at J, with 5 bases in the middle. CDR1 and CDR2 from the germline V gene are ENHRY and SYGVKD.

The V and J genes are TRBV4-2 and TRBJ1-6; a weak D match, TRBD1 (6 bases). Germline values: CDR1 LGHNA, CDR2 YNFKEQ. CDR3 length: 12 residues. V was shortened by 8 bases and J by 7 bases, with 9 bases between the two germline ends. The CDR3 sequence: CASGGRNSPLHF. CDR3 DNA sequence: TGTGCCAGCGGGGGCAGGAATTCACCCCTCCACTTT.

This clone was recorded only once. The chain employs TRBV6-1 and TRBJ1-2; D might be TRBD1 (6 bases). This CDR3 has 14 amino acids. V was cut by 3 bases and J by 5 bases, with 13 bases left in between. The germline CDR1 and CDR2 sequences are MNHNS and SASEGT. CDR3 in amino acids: CASSEVTGPYGYTF. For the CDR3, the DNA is TGTGCCAGCAGTGAGGTGACAGGACCTTATGGCTACACCTTC.

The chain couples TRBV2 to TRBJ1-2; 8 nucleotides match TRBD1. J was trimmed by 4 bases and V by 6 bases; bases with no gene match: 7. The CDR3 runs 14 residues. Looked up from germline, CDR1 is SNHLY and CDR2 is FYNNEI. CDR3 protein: CASREDRAVYGYTF. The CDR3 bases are TGTGCCAGCAGAGAGGACAGGGCCGTCTATGGCTACACCTTC.

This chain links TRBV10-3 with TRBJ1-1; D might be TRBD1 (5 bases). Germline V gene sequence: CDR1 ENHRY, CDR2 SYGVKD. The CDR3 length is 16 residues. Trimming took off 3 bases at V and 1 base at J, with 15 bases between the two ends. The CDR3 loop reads CAISDFLQASNTEAFF. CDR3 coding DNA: TGTGCCATCAGTGATTTTTTACAGGCTTCGAACACTGAAGCTTTCTTT.

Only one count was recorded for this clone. The CDR3 region has the DNA TGTGCCAGCAGTCCCCAGGGGTGGGAGCAGTACGTC. Protein sequence: CASSPQGWEQYV. The chain employs TRBV6-6 and TRBJ2-7; a possible D gene is TRBD1 (6 bases). Germline CDR1 reads MNHNY; CDR2 reads SVGAGI (reference sequence). Trimming cost V 5 bases and J 7 bases, with 12 bases left between them. The CDR3 covers 12 residues.

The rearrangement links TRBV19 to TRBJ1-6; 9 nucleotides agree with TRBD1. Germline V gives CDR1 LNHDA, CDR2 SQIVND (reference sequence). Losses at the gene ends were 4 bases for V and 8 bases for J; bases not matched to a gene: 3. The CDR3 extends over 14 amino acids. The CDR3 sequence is CASSTTGGYSPLHF. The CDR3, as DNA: TGTGCCAGTAGTACGACAGGGGGTTATTCACCCCTCCACTTT.

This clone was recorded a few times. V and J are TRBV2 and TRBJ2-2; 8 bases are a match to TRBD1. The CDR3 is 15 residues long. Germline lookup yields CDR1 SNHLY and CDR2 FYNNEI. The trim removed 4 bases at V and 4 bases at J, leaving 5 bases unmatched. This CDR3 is CASSVTGGGTGELFF. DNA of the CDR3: TGTGCCAGCAGTGTAACAGGGGGAGGCACCGGGGAGCTGTTTTTT. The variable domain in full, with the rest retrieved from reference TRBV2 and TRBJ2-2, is EPEVTQTPSHQVTQMGQEVILRCVPISNHLYFYWYRQILGQKVEFLVSFYNNEISEKSEIFDDQFSVERPDGSNFTLKIRSTKLEDSAMYFCASSVTGGGTGELFFGEGSRLTVL.

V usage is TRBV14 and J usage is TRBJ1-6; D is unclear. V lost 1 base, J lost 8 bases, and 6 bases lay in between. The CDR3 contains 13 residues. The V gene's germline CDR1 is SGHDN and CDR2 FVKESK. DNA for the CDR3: TGTGCCAGCAGCCAAGTAACTTATTCACCCCTCCACTTT. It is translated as CASSQVTYSPLHF.

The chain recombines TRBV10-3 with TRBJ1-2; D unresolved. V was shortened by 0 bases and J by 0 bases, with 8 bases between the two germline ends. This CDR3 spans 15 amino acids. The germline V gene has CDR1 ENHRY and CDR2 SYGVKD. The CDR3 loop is CAISESSSANYGYTF. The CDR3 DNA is TGTGCCATCAGTGAGTCGTCCAGTGCTAACTATGGCTACACCTTC.

CDR3 protein: CASSVEGLAGGITYNEQFF. The CDR3 DNA follows: TGTGCCAGCAGCGTAGAAGGACTAGCGGGGGGTATCACCTACAATGAGCAGTTCTTC. The V and J genes are TRBV9 and TRBJ2-1, with 14 bases that match TRBD2. V trimming: 0 bases; J trimming: 2 bases; junction bases outside the gene matches: 7. This CDR3 region has 19 residues. Looked up from germline, CDR1 is SGDLS and CDR2 is YYNGEE.

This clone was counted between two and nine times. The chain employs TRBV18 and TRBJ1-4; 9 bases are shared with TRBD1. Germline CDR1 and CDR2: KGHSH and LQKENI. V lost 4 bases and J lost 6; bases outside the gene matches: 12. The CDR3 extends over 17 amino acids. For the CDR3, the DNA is TGTGCCAGCTCACTCAGACTGGGACAGGGATCACATGAAAAACTGTTTTTT. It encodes CASSLRLGQGSHEKLFF. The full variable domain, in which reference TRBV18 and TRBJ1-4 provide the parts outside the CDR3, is NAGVMQNPRHLVRRRGQEARLRCSPMKGHSHVYWYRQLPEEGLKFMVYLQKENIIDESGMPKERFSAEFPKEGPSILRIQQVVRGDSAAYFCASSLRLGQGSHEKLFFGSGTQLSVL.

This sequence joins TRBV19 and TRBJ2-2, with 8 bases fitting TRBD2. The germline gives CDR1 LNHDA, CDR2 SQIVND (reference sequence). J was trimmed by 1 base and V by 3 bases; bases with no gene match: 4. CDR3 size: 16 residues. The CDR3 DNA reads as TGTGCCAGTAGTATGGGCAGCGGGGGGAACACCGGGGAGCTGTTTTTT. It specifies CASSMGSGGNTGELFF.

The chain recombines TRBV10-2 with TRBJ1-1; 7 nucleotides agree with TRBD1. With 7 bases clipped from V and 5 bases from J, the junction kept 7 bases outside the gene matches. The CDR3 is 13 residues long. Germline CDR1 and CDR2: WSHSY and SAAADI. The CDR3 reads CASNKGARTEAFF. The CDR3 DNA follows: TGCGCCAGCAATAAGGGGGCGCGGACTGAAGCTTTCTTT.

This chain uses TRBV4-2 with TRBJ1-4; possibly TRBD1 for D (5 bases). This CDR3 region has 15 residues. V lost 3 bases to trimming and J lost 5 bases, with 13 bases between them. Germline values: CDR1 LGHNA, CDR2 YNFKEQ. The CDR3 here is CASSQGGRSNEKLFF. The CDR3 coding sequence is TGTGCCAGCAGCCAGGGGGGACGGTCAAATGAAAAACTGTTTTTT.

The CDR3 DNA reads TGTGCCAGCTCACCACGACAGGGGGCCGCCCCCACTGAAGCTTTCTTT. It specifies CASSPRQGAAPTEAFF. The J gene is TRBJ1-1, the V gene TRBV18; TRBD1 aligns across 10 bases. V shed 1 base and J 4 bases; nucleotides not matched to a gene: 6. The CDR3 length is 16 residues. Per germline, CDR1 KGHSH and CDR2 LQKENI.

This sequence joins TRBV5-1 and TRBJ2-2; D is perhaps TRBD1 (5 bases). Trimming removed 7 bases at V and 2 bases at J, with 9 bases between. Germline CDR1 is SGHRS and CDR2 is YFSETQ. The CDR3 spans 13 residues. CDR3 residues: CASGADNTGELFF. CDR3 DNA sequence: TGCGCCAGCGGGGCAGACAACACCGGGGAGCTGTTTTTT.

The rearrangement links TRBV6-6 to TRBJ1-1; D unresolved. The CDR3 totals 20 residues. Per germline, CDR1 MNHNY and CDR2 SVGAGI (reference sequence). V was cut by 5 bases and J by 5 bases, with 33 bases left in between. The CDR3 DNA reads TGTGCCAGCAGTCGACGTTCTCAATCTCGGAGTTCTCAGAGGGAGACTGAAGCTTTCTTT. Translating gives CASSRRSQSRSSQRETEAFF.